The 5 T cell receptor beta chains below were found in one sample sequenced in a study of OX40 agonist ivuxolimab in advanced cancers. The protocol was immunoSEQ multiplex PCR, while the TCRdb copy is restricted to in-frame clones and leaves out a portion. Altogether some 30,000 clones are present, about four fifths being singletons, with the ten largest covering less than 25%. The input for sequencing was CD4+ or CD8+ T cells sorted from blood, taken in a trial of the OX40 agonist ivuxolimab. The source of these receptors is an adult with an advanced solid tumor such as melanoma, head and neck, liver or kidney cancer.

This chain uses TRBV6-6 with TRBJ2-7; 9 nucleotides align to TRBD1. The CDR3 length is 15 residues. The germline gives CDR1 MNHNY, CDR2 SVGAGI (reference sequence). V shed 7 bases and J 4 bases; nucleotides not matched to a gene: 11. The CDR3 sequence: CASTPGQGTRYEQYF. As DNA, the CDR3 is TGTGCCAGCACCCCGGGACAGGGCACCAGGTACGAGCAGTACTTC.

The chain employs TRBV18 and TRBJ2-2; D gene ambiguous. The CDR3 has 15 amino acids. V lost 5 bases and J 2 bases, leaving 12 bases between the germline ends. CDR1 is KGHSH and CDR2 is LQKENI in the germline V gene. The CDR3 DNA reads as TGTGCCAGCTCAGAAGACAACACAAACACCGGGGAGCTGTTTTTT. Translated: CASSEDNTNTGELFF. Full variable domain (rest looked up from reference TRBV18 and TRBJ2-2): NAGVMQNPRHLVRRRGQEARLRCSPMKGHSHVYWYRQLPEEGLKFMVYLQKENIIDESGMPKERFSAEFPKEGPSILRIQQVVRGDSAAYFCASSEDNTNTGELFFGEGSRLTVL.

Here the CDR3 reads CASSFWSGDGYTF. In DNA form, the CDR3 reads TGTGCCAGCAGTTTTTGGTCAGGGGATGGCTACACCTTC. The rearrangement uses TRBV28 and TRBJ1-2, with D possibly being TRBD1 (6 bases). Germline assignment: CDR1 MDHEN and CDR2 SYDVKM. This CDR3 is built from 13 residues. Trimming cost V 3 bases and J 6 bases, with 11 bases left between them.

The rearrangement joins TRBV2 to TRBJ2-5; no reliable D call. V was shortened by 4 bases and J by 3 bases, with 9 bases between the two germline ends. CDR1 and CDR2 from the germline V gene are SNHLY and FYNNEI. The CDR3 is 13 residues long. The CDR3 protein is CASSVDVKETQYF. In nucleotides, the CDR3 is TGTGCCAGCAGTGTCGATGTTAAAGAGACCCAGTACTTC.

The chain has TRBV28 and TRBJ2-7, with D tentatively TRBD1 or TRBD2 (6 bases each). V shed 5 bases and J shed 0 bases, with 14 bases lying between them. From germline, CDR1 is MDHEN and CDR2 SYDVKM. The CDR3 loop spans 15 amino acids. In DNA, the CDR3 is TGTGCCAGCAGTCTTAAGGGGGGTCACTCCTACGAGCAGTACTTC. This encodes CASSLKGGHSYEQYF.